Following are 16 T cell receptor beta chains from one sample sequenced in a study of T cells in Graves' hyperthyroidism and ophthalmopathy. RNA transcripts served as the template for amplifying TCR beta CDR3 regions. Using the HTBI primer set, a first-round RT-PCR was run on the TCR CDR3. TCRdb ran MiXCR on the multiplex PCR reads and lists one entry per CDR3 protein. The sample shows over 350,000 distinct CDR3 sequences, roughly an eighth of them seen only once. The sample was blood. Source of these receptors: a man between 45 and 60 years old with Graves' ophthalmopathy.

Ten or more counts support this clonotype. The chain links TRBV20-1 to TRBJ2-5; TRBD2 aligns across 9 bases. V lost 0 bases, J lost 2 bases, and 7 bases stayed unmatched. Germline V gene lookup returns CDR1 DFQATT and CDR2 SNEGSKA (reference sequence). The CDR3 extends over 16 amino acids. The DNA for the CDR3 is TGCAGTGCTAGAGATCAACTAGCGGGCTATCAAGAGACCCAGTACTTC. This codes for CSARDQLAGYQETQYF.

A word on this clonotype: This sequence may be a read error, since a much larger clone differs from it by one base. This chain connects TRBV3-1 to TRBJ2-5, with a weak D call TRBD2 (6 bases). CDR1 LGHDT and CDR2 YNNKEL come from the germline V gene (reference sequence). This CDR3 has 15 amino acids. The CDR3 bases are TGTGTCAGTCCCCCGGGCAGCGGGTGGCAAGAGACCCAGTACTTC. Amino acids: CVSPPGSGWQETQYF.

This clonotype appeared a few times. This chain joins TRBV29-1 and TRBJ2-7; the D gene is possibly TRBD1 (5 bases). The germline V gene has CDR1 SQVTM and CDR2 ANQGSEA. This CDR3 has 16 amino acids. V was pared by 4 bases and J by 3 bases, with 22 bases between. The CDR3 coding sequence is TGCAGCGTTGGAGTGTTAGGGATAGCAGGGTACTACGAGCAGTACTTC. Its protein product is CSVGVLGIAGYYEQYF.

This clonotype was counted many times. This chain uses TRBV18 with TRBJ2-7; 7 nucleotides agree with TRBD1. The CDR3 covers 15 residues. CDR1 and CDR2 from the germline V gene are KGHSH and LQKENI. J gave up 0 bases and V 4 bases, and 6 bases lay outside the gene matches. CDR3 amino acids: CASSLGQESSYEQYF. The CDR3 nucleotides are TGTGCCAGCTCACTAGGACAGGAGAGCTCCTACGAGCAGTACTTC.

This clonotype was seen ten or more times. The chain joins TRBV3-1 to TRBJ2-1, with a possible D match to TRBD2 (5 bases). The germline CDR1 and CDR2 sequences are LGHDT and YNNKEL (reference sequence). The V end lost 0 bases, the J end lost 13 bases, and 10 bases lay between the germline ends. The CDR3 has 12 residues. The CDR3 DNA sequence: TGTGCCAGCAGCCAAGACCGAGGGATTCAGTTCTTC. The encoded protein is CASSQDRGIQFF.

The table lists this clonotype with many counts. The chain couples TRBV20-1 to TRBJ2-1; 12 bases are a match to TRBD2. V shed 0 bases and J 8 bases; nucleotides not matched to a gene: 8. Germline CDR1 DFQATT, CDR2 SNEGSKA (reference sequence). The length of the CDR3 is 16 residues. The CDR3 coding sequence is TGCAGTGCTAGAGATTCTCGCACTAGCGGGAGGCATGAGCAGTTCTTC. Its translation: CSARDSRTSGRHEQFF.

This clonotype was counted between two and nine times. This sequence joins TRBV25-1 and TRBJ1-1, with D possibly matching TRBD1 (5 bases). From germline, CDR1 is MGHDK and CDR2 SYGVNS. Trimming took off 2 bases at V and 5 bases at J, with 18 bases between the two ends. This CDR3 is 16 amino acids long. For the CDR3, the DNA is TGTGCCAGCAGTGAAGGGGGGAAGGGGTTGTGGACTGAAGCTTTCTTT. Translation gives CASSEGGKGLWTEAFF.

The J gene is TRBJ2-1, the V gene TRBV29-1, with 9 bases identical to TRBD1. Unmatched junction bases numbered 11, after V lost 7 bases and J lost 7 bases. CDR1 is SQVTM, CDR2 ANQGSEA, per germline. CDR3 size: 14 residues. The CDR3 nucleotides are TGCAGCGCTGGGGGGGACAGGGCTTGGAATGAGCAGTTCTTC. Translating gives CSAGGDRAWNEQFF.

The table lists this clonotype with a few counts. The rearrangement uses TRBV5-1 and TRBJ1-1; no clear D gene. The CDR3 extends over 12 amino acids. The ends were cut back, 4 bases at V and 6 bases at J, with 10 bases in the middle. Germline V gene sequence: CDR1 SGHRS, CDR2 YFSETQ. CDR3 residues: CASSMGKSEAFF. CDR3 nucleotides: TGCGCCAGCAGCATGGGGAAGTCTGAAGCTTTCTTT. The whole variable domain, filled in from reference TRBV5-1 and TRBJ1-1, reads KAGVTQTPRYLIKTRGQQVTLSCSPISGHRSVSWYQQTPGQGLQFLFEYFSETQRNKGNFPGRFSGRQFSNSRSEMNVSTLELGDSALYLCASSMGKSEAFFGQGTRLTVV.

For the CDR3, the DNA is TGTGCCACCAGCAGGCTACAGGGTTCCTCCTACGAGCAGTACTTC. This translates into CATSRLQGSSYEQYF. The rearrangement links TRBV15 to TRBJ2-7; D is possibly TRBD1 (6 bases). V lost 3 bases to trimming and J lost 0 bases, with 12 bases between them. Germline V gives CDR1 LNHNV, CDR2 YYDKDF (reference sequence). The CDR3 is 15 residues long. Together with reference TRBV15 and TRBJ2-7, the CDR3 gives the full variable domain: DAMVIQNPRYQVTQFGKPVTLSCSQTLNHNVMYWYQQKSSQAPKLLFHYYDKDFNNEADTPDNFQSRRPNTSFCFLDIRSPGLGDTAMYLCATSRLQGSSYEQYFGPGTRLTVT.

This clonotype was found many times. This chain uses TRBV11-3 with TRBJ1-1; possibly TRBD1 for D (5 bases). V was clipped by 0 bases and J by 6 bases, with 8 bases between them. Germline CDR1 is SGHNT and CDR2 is YENEEA. The CDR3 length is 13 residues. In DNA form, the CDR3 reads TGTGCCAGCAGCTTAGAGGACACCGCTGAAGCTTTCTTT. It yields the protein CASSLEDTAEAFF. The variable domain in full, completed from reference TRBV11-3 and TRBJ1-1, reads EAGVVQSPRYKIIEKKQPVAFWCNPISGHNTLYWYLQNLGQGPELLIRYENEEAVDDSQLPKDRFSAERLKGVDSTLKIQPAELGDSAVYLCASSLEDTAEAFFGQGTRLTVV.

This clonotype was picked up many times. The chain couples TRBV19 to TRBJ1-6; TRBD1 matches at 9 bases. CDR3 length equals 16 residues. Germline CDR1 LNHDA, CDR2 SQIVND (reference sequence). Unmatched junction bases numbered 8, after V lost 3 bases and J lost 8 bases. CDR3 amino acids: CASSIPSDRGYSPLHF. Written as DNA, the CDR3 is TGTGCCAGTAGTATCCCATCGGACAGGGGATATTCACCCCTCCACTTT.

This clonotype came up many times. This chain joins TRBV5-1 and TRBJ2-7; the match to TRBD2 covers 12 bases. CDR3 length equals 16 residues. Germline V gene lookup returns CDR1 SGHRS and CDR2 YFSETQ. The V segment lost 4 bases and the J segment 0 bases; nucleotides outside the gene matches: 5. CDR3 residues: CASSPGLAGSSYEQYF. CDR3 in DNA: TGCGCCAGCAGCCCCGGACTAGCGGGAAGCTCCTACGAGCAGTACTTC. Based on the CDR3 plus reference TRBV5-1 and TRBJ2-7, the full variable domain is KAGVTQTPRYLIKTRGQQVTLSCSPISGHRSVSWYQQTPGQGLQFLFEYFSETQRNKGNFPGRFSGRQFSNSRSEMNVSTLELGDSALYLCASSPGLAGSSYEQYFGPGTRLTVT.

This clonotype was recorded a few times. The rearrangement joins TRBV13 to TRBJ1-1; 10 nucleotides align to TRBD1. Germline CDR1 PRHDT, CDR2 FYEKMQ (reference sequence). This CDR3 is built from 14 residues. The J segment lost 5 bases and the V segment lost 4 bases, leaving 4 bases of the junction unmatched. The CDR3 sequence: CASSSRTGGTEAFF. The CDR3, as DNA: TGTGCCAGCAGCTCTCGGACAGGGGGGACTGAAGCTTTCTTT.

In this sample, this clonotype turned up many times. This chain links TRBV2 with TRBJ2-3, with D tentatively TRBD2 (5 bases). The CDR3 totals 15 residues. Germline loops: CDR1 SNHLY, CDR2 FYNNEI. Between the trimmed V and J ends, which lost 6 bases and 2 bases, there was a span of 15 bases. CDR3 in amino acids: CASSQYGVSTDTQYF. CDR3 DNA: TGTGCCAGCAGCCAATACGGGGTGTCCACAGATACGCAGTATTTT. The full variable domain, completed using reference TRBV2 and TRBJ2-3, is EPEVTQTPSHQVTQMGQEVILRCVPISNHLYFYWYRQILGQKVEFLVSFYNNEISEKSEIFDDQFSVERPDGSNFTLKIRSTKLEDSAMYFCASSQYGVSTDTQYFGPGTRLTVL.

This clonotype has more than one count but fewer than ten. V is TRBV4-2 and J is TRBJ2-6; a possible D gene is TRBD2 (5 bases). Germline-derived CDR1 and CDR2 are LGHNA and YNFKEQ. V shed 5 bases and J shed 0 bases, with 17 bases lying between them. This CDR3 spans 18 amino acids. CDR3 nucleotide sequence: TGTGCCAGCAGCGATGGACTCATAACGAGCTCTGGGGCCAACGTCCTGACTTTC. Protein sequence: CASSDGLITSSGANVLTF.